Shown below are 32 T cell receptor beta chains from a single sample sequenced in a study of T cells after somatic rescue of genetic block. Assay: immunoSEQ multiplex PCR; the TCRdb copy retains only in-frame clones and omits some. This sample yields under 150,000 clones, of which about 90% are seen a single time; 1.4% to 1.5% belongs to the top ten. The sequencing sample was made of peripheral blood mononuclear cells (PBMCs). Receptors were obtained from a woman aged 18-30 years.

This chain connects TRBV5-6 to TRBJ1-5, with TRBD1 as a possible D gene (6 bases). Germline V gene data show CDR1 as SGHDT and CDR2 as YYEEEE. Trimming stripped 1 base from V and 1 base from J, with 9 bases between. There are 15 residues in the CDR3. The CDR3 loop is CASSLNRESNQPQHF. CDR3 DNA sequence: TGTGCCAGCAGCTTGAACAGGGAAAGCAATCAGCCCCAGCATTTT.

J is TRBJ2-1 and V is TRBV11-2; the D is unclear. The CDR3 length is 13 residues. Germline V gene lookup returns CDR1 SGHAT and CDR2 FQNNGV. The V end was cut by 3 bases, the J end by 5 bases, with 8 bases between. The CDR3 DNA follows: TGTGCCAGCAGCTTTAGTAGGCACAATGAGCAGTTCTTC. This sequence encodes CASSFSRHNEQFF.

V gene TRBV5-5 combines with J gene TRBJ2-1; 7 bases match TRBD1. Trimming at V came to 5 bases and at J to 4 bases, leaving 9 bases not matched to a gene. There are 15 residues in the CDR3. The V gene's germline CDR1 is SGHKS and CDR2 YYEKEE (reference sequence). Written as DNA, the CDR3 is TGTGCCAGCAGAGGTACCGGGACAGAGTACAATGAGCAGTTCTTC. Translated, it gives CASRGTGTEYNEQFF.

In this sample, this clone turned up once. The J gene is TRBJ1-2, the V gene TRBV5-6, with a weak D call TRBD1 (6 bases). Trimming left V 0 bases short and J 6 bases short, with 15 bases between. The CDR3 totals 15 residues. Germline V gene sequence: CDR1 SGHDT, CDR2 YYEEEE. The CDR3 coding sequence is TGTGCCAGCAGCTTGGGGACCCTTCGGACAGATGGCTACACCTTC. Translated, it gives CASSLGTLRTDGYTF.

This clone was picked up one time. The gene calls are TRBV4-1 and TRBJ2-2, with D tentatively TRBD1 (6 bases). Trimming took 4 bases from V and 4 from J, leaving 7 bases between them. Germline V gene data show CDR1 as MGHRA and CDR2 as YSYEKL. This CDR3 contains 13 residues. This CDR3 is CASSLGGTGELFF. The CDR3 region has the DNA TGCGCCAGCAGCCTAGGGGGCACCGGGGAGCTGTTTTTT.

The chain carries TRBV6-4 and TRBJ2-3; 9 bases fit TRBD2. Germline CDR1 MRHNA, CDR2 SNTAGT. The CDR3 consists of 15 residues. Trimming took 3 bases from V and 4 from J; bases not matched to a gene: 5. CDR3 in DNA: TGTGCCAGCAGTGAGTTAGCGGGGGCCCCAGATACGCAGTATTTT. This gives the protein CASSELAGAPDTQYF.

This clone was observed a few times. The V gene is TRBV25-1, the J gene TRBJ1-1, with 7 bases fitting TRBD1. The CDR3 extends over 13 amino acids. V was pared by 5 bases and J by 3 bases, with 3 bases of the junction left unmatched. In germline, CDR1 is MGHDK, CDR2 SYGVNS. The CDR3 loop is CASSYTGDTEAFF. The DNA for the CDR3 is TGTGCCAGCAGTTATACAGGGGACACTGAAGCTTTCTTT. The entire variable domain, with the rest obtained from reference TRBV25-1 and TRBJ1-1, is as follows: EADIYQTPRYLVIGTGKKITLECSQTMGHDKMYWYQQDPGMELHLIHYSYGVNSTEKGDLSSESTVSRIRTEHFPLTLESARPSHTSQYLCASSYTGDTEAFFGQGTRLTVV.

The chain has TRBV19 and TRBJ2-7; possibly TRBD1 or TRBD2 for D (5 bases each). Deletions cut 9 bases from V and 0 bases from J, with 18 bases between. This CDR3 comprises 15 residues. CDR1 is LNHDA and CDR2 is SQIVND in the germline V gene (reference sequence). The DNA for the CDR3 is TGTGCCAGCCTTGGTCTTAGGGACGGCTCCTACGAGCAGTACTTC. This sequence encodes CASLGLRDGSYEQYF.

The chain carries TRBV18 and TRBJ2-1; 9 bases are a match to TRBD2. The CDR3 covers 15 residues. The junction had 5 bases not matched to a gene; V was cut back by 2 bases and J by 6 bases. Looked up from germline, CDR1 is KGHSH and CDR2 is LQKENI. Here the CDR3 reads CASSPLGGGGNEQFF. CDR3 nucleotides: TGTGCCAGCTCACCATTAGGCGGGGGGGGCAATGAGCAGTTCTTC. The entire variable domain, with the rest obtained from reference TRBV18 and TRBJ2-1, is as follows: NAGVMQNPRHLVRRRGQEARLRCSPMKGHSHVYWYRQLPEEGLKFMVYLQKENIIDESGMPKERFSAEFPKEGPSILRIQQVVRGDSAAYFCASSPLGGGGNEQFFGPGTRLTVL.

J is TRBJ1-1 and V is TRBV5-1, with D uncertain. The germline V gene has CDR1 SGHRS and CDR2 YFSETQ. CDR3 length: 13 amino acids. Deletions cut 4 bases from V and 1 base from J, with 8 bases between. CDR3 protein: CASSRDRNTEAFF. In DNA, the CDR3 is TGCGCCAGCAGCCGAGACCGGAACACTGAAGCTTTCTTT.

The chain has TRBV19 and TRBJ2-1, with 11 bases that match TRBD1. This CDR3 contains 17 residues. The V gene's germline CDR1 is LNHDA and CDR2 SQIVND (reference sequence). Trimming at V came to 3 bases and at J to 7 bases, leaving 11 bases not matched to a gene. CDR3 sequence reads: CASSIPRTGGAQNEQFF. In DNA form, the CDR3 reads TGTGCCAGTAGTATCCCCCGGACAGGGGGCGCGCAGAATGAGCAGTTCTTC.

The V call is TRBV7-8, the J call TRBJ1-1; 9 bases agree with TRBD1. V lost 2 bases to trimming and J lost 5 bases; unmatched junction nucleotides: 6. The CDR3 has 15 residues. Per germline, CDR1 SGHVS and CDR2 FQNEAQ. CDR3 bases: TGTGCCAGCAGCTTAATACAGGGGGCTAGAACTGAAGCTTTCTTT. Amino acids: CASSLIQGARTEAFF.

J is TRBJ1-5 and V is TRBV27; 8 nucleotides align to TRBD1. Trimming removed 5 bases from V and 6 bases from J; junction bases left unmatched: 24. The CDR3 is made up of 20 amino acids. CDR1 is MNHEY, CDR2 SMNVEV, per germline (reference sequence). CDR3 DNA: TGTGCCAGCAGTCCTAGGAAAGGACAGGGAATAGAGGCGAGGGGTCAGCCCCAGCATTTT. Amino acids: CASSPRKGQGIEARGQPQHF.

V usage is TRBV10-3 and J usage is TRBJ2-1; 14 bases match TRBD2. With 0 bases clipped from V and 3 bases from J, the junction kept 1 base outside the gene matches. The CDR3 extends over 17 amino acids. CDR1 and CDR2 (germline): ENHRY, SYGVKD. CDR3 residues: CAISESTSGGVYNEQFF. Here the CDR3 DNA reads TGTGCCATCAGTGAGTCGACTAGCGGGGGGGTCTACAATGAGCAGTTCTTC.

The J gene is TRBJ2-2, the V gene TRBV7-8, with D maybe TRBD2 (6 bases). Trimming took 6 bases from V and 4 from J, leaving 12 bases between them. CDR1 is SGHVS, CDR2 FQNEAQ, per germline. The CDR3 consists of 14 residues. The CDR3 loop is CASRLGGPTGELFF. The CDR3 nucleotides are TGTGCCAGCAGGCTTGGAGGGCCCACCGGGGAGCTGTTTTTT.

The chain uses TRBV27 and TRBJ2-5; TRBD2 aligns across 11 bases. The CDR3 totals 14 residues. The germline V gene encodes CDR1 MNHEY and CDR2 SMNVEV (reference sequence). V shed 5 bases, J shed 3 bases, and the junction held 2 bases outside the gene matches. CDR3 region: CASSVSGGEETQYF. The CDR3 nucleotides read TGTGCCAGCAGTGTTAGCGGGGGGGAAGAGACCCAGTACTTC.

The CDR3 DNA follows: TGTGCCAGCAGCCTCCCAGTCGACACCTCTCAAGAGACCCAGTACTTC. Translating it yields CASSLPVDTSQETQYF. The chain is built from TRBV5-5 and TRBJ2-5; no clear D. The CDR3 consists of 16 residues. Germline V gives CDR1 SGHKS, CDR2 YYEKEE (reference sequence). Trimming left V 4 bases short and J 2 bases short, with 18 bases between.

The rearrangement links TRBV7-9 to TRBJ1-1; unclear D gene. The CDR3 runs 13 residues. Germline V gene data show CDR1 as SEHNR and CDR2 as FQNEAQ (reference sequence). The germline V and J ends were trimmed by 0 bases and 4 bases, with 6 bases remaining between them. CDR3 nucleotides: TGTGCCAGCAGCTTAGCAGAGAGCACTGAAGCTTTCTTT. The encoded protein is CASSLAESTEAFF.

The rearrangement links TRBV20-1 to TRBJ2-5; either TRBD1 or TRBD2 may fit D (5 bases each). The length of the CDR3 is 10 residues. The V gene's germline CDR1 is DFQATT and CDR2 SNEGSKA (reference sequence). V was shortened by 8 bases and J by 9 bases, with 13 bases between the two germline ends. CDR3 nucleotide sequence: TGCAGTCGGGACGTTCCGGCCCAGTACTTC. This sequence encodes CSRDVPAQYF.

The CDR3 region is CASRRAGNTIYF. The CDR3 DNA sequence: TGTGCCAGTCGGAGGGCTGGAAACACCATATATTTT. The chain carries TRBV10-3 and TRBJ1-3; D unclear. Germline V gene lookup returns CDR1 ENHRY and CDR2 SYGVKD. The CDR3 is 12 residues long. Trimming left V 10 bases short and J 2 bases short, with 9 bases between.

This chain connects TRBV14 to TRBJ1-4; 7 bases are a match to TRBD1. The germline V gene encodes CDR1 SGHDN and CDR2 FVKESK. The CDR3 totals 16 residues. V lost 3 bases to trimming and J lost 4 bases; unmatched junction nucleotides: 8. CDR3 in DNA: TGTGCCAGCAGCCAGTTTAACAGGGGCGTTAATGAAAAACTGTTTTTT. Residues: CASSQFNRGVNEKLFF. The whole variable domain, filled in from reference TRBV14 and TRBJ1-4, reads EAGVTQFPSHSVIEKGQTVTLRCDPISGHDNLYWYRRVMGKEIKFLLHFVKESKQDESGMPNNRFLAERTGGTYSTLKVQPAELEDSGVYFCASSQFNRGVNEKLFFGSGTQLSVL.

V usage is TRBV15 and J usage is TRBJ2-1; TRBD1 might be the D (6 bases). This CDR3 is built from 12 residues. Trimming took off 9 bases at V and 8 bases at J, with 14 bases between the two ends. Germline CDR1 is LNHNV and CDR2 is YYDKDF (reference sequence). DNA of the CDR3: TGTGCCACGGGTTACAGGGTCCATGAGCAGTTCTTC. Encoded protein: CATGYRVHEQFF.

This clone occurred once. The genes are TRBV30 and TRBJ2-3, with D perhaps TRBD2 (5 bases). The CDR3 length is 13 residues. CDR1 and CDR2 from the germline V gene are GTSNPN and SVGIG (reference sequence). Trimming removed 8 bases at V and 0 bases at J, with 12 bases between. The CDR3 here is CAREEVSTDTQYF. CDR3 DNA sequence: TGTGCCCGTGAGGAGGTTAGCACAGATACGCAGTATTTT.

The chain combines TRBV5-1 with TRBJ1-4; no definite D call. There are 14 residues in the CDR3. V was cut by 2 bases and J by 4 bases, with 9 bases left in between. Germline V gene data show CDR1 as SGHRS and CDR2 as YFSETQ. The CDR3 loop is CASSFNGFNEKLFF. CDR3 in DNA: TGCGCCAGCAGCTTTAACGGGTTTAATGAAAAACTGTTTTTT.

This chain connects TRBV7-2 to TRBJ2-6; no firm D call. This CDR3 has 19 amino acids. Germline CDR1 is SGHTA and CDR2 is FQGNSA. The V end lost 1 base, the J end lost 0 bases, and 16 bases lay between the germline ends. In DNA, the CDR3 is TGTGCCAGCAGCTTAGTTGTTATAGGGCTGTCCTCTGGGGCCAACGTCCTGACTTTC. It is translated as CASSLVVIGLSSGANVLTF.

This rearrangement joins TRBV5-1 to TRBJ1-1; D is uncertain. From germline, CDR1 is SGHRS and CDR2 YFSETQ. Trimming took off 6 bases at V and 4 bases at J, with 19 bases between the two ends. This CDR3 is built from 15 residues. CDR3 protein: CASTGLREGSTEAFF. CDR3 coding DNA: TGCGCCAGCACCGGGCTCCGGGAAGGAAGCACTGAAGCTTTCTTT.

The V gene is TRBV29-1, the J gene TRBJ1-1; weak D call: TRBD1 (5 bases). This CDR3 contains 14 residues. Between the trimmed V and J ends, which lost 4 bases and 7 bases, there was a span of 19 bases. Germline CDR1 and CDR2: SQVTM and ANQGSEA. The CDR3 DNA reads as TGCAGCGTTGCAAGGGAGGTCAGGGAAAGTGAAGCTTTCTTT. This codes for CSVAREVRESEAFF.

This sequence joins TRBV11-2 and TRBJ2-1, with a weak D call TRBD1 (5 bases). The CDR3 is made up of 15 amino acids. Germline CDR1 reads SGHAT; CDR2 reads FQNNGV. Trimming pared 3 bases from V and 4 bases from J, leaving 13 bases between. The CDR3 is CASSFPRVGYNEQFF. The CDR3 nucleotides read TGTGCCAGCAGCTTCCCCAGGGTTGGTTACAATGAGCAGTTCTTC.

V is TRBV25-1 and J is TRBJ2-3; D not certain. Trimming pared 5 bases from V and 8 bases from J, leaving 5 bases between. This CDR3 is 10 amino acids long. Germline V gene sequence: CDR1 MGHDK, CDR2 SYGVNS. The CDR3 loop reads CASSYGTQYF. Here the CDR3 DNA reads TGTGCCAGCAGTTACGGTACGCAGTATTTT.

The rearrangement links TRBV4-3 to TRBJ1-2; no firm D call. CDR1 and CDR2 from the germline V gene are LGHNA and YSLEER. The V end lost 0 bases, the J end lost 0 bases, and 8 bases lay between the germline ends. The CDR3 contains 15 residues. The CDR3 is CASSQETPANYGYTF. The CDR3 bases are TGCGCCAGCAGCCAAGAAACTCCAGCTAACTATGGCTACACCTTC.

This clone appeared once. V and J are TRBV7-9 and TRBJ2-3; the D is unclear. This CDR3 comprises 14 residues. With 5 bases removed from V and 2 bases from J, the gap between germline ends came to 11 bases. Germline values: CDR1 SEHNR, CDR2 FQNEAQ (reference sequence). CDR3 DNA sequence: TGTGCCAGCAGCCGTTCGAGCGCCACAGATACGCAGTATTTT. This gives the protein CASSRSSATDTQYF.

On this clone itself: This specimen includes other DNA sequences encoding the same CDR3. The genes are TRBV4-3 and TRBJ2-7, with 8 bases fitting TRBD1. Looked up from germline, CDR1 is LGHNA and CDR2 is YSLEER. The CDR3 is 13 residues long. After removal of 6 bases from V and 4 bases from J, the junction contained 5 bases not matched to a gene. The CDR3 coding sequence is TGCGCCAGCAGTCGAGGACAGGGATACGAGCAGTACTTC. It yields the protein CASSRGQGYEQYF.